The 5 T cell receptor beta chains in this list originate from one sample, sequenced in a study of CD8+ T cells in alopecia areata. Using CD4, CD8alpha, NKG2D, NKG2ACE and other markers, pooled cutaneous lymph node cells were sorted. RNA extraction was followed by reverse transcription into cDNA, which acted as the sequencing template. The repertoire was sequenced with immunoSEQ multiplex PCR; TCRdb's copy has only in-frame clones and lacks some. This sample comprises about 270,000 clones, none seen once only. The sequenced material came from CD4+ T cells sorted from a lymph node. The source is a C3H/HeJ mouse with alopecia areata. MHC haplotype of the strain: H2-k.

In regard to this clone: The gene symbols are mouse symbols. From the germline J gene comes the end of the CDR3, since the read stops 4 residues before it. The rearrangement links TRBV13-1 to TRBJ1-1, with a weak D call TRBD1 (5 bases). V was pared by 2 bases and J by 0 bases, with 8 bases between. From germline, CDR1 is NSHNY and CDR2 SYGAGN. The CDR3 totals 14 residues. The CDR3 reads CASSESRANTEVFF. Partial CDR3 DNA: TGTGCCAGCAGTGAAAGCAGGGCAAACACA.

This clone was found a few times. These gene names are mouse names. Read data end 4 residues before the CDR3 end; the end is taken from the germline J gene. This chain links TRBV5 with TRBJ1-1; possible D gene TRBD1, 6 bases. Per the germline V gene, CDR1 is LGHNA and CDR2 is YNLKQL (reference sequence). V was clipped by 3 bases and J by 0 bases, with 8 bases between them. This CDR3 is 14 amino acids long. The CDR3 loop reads CASSHGTPNTEVFF. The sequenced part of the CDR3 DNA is TGTGCCAGCAGCCACGGGACACCAAACACA.

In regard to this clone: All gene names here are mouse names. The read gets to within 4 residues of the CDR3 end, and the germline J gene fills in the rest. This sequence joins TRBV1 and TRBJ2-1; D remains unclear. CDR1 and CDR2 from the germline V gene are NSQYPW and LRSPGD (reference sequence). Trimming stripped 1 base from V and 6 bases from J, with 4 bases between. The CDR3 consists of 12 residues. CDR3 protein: CTCSAVLAEQFF. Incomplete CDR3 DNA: TGCACCTGCAGTGCAGTACTTGCT.

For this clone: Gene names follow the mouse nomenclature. The sequenced CDR3 bases are TGTGCCAGCAGTATAGCTACTGGGGGGGCAGAA. This gives the protein CASSIATGGAE. The complete CDR3 reads CASSIATGGAETLYF. The V gene is TRBV19, the J gene TRBJ2-3, with 9 bases fitting TRBD2. The CDR3 is cut off 4 residues early in the read; its end comes from the germline J gene. The CDR3 is 15 residues long. Germline values: CDR1 FNHDT, CDR2 SITEND (reference sequence). V was clipped by 0 bases and J by 3 bases; unmatched bases: 2.

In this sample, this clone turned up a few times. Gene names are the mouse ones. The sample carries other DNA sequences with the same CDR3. The CDR3 bases that were read are TGTGCTAGCAGTAGAGATGTGGGGGGAGACACA. This sequence encodes CASSRDVGGDT. Given in full, the CDR3 is CASSRDVGGDTEVFF. The rearrangement joins TRBV17 to TRBJ1-1; possibly TRBD1 for D (5 bases). The read gets to within 4 residues of the CDR3 end, and the germline J gene fills in the rest. Germline V gene sequence: CDR1 MNHDT, CDR2 YYDKIL. The CDR3 extends over 15 amino acids. Trimming cost V 0 bases and J 3 bases, with 11 bases left between them.